These 11 T cell receptor beta chains originate from one sample sequenced in a study of blood T cell repertoires in COVID-19. TCRdb's table, derived via immunoSEQ multiplex PCR, lists solely in-frame clones and lacks some. The data contain over 200,000 clones, around 90% of them singletons. Sequenced input: peripheral blood. Receptors originate from a human donor in a cohort sampled during active COVID-19.

This chain links TRBV9 with TRBJ1-4; TRBD1 agrees at 7 bases. This CDR3 region has 15 residues. CDR1 is SGDLS and CDR2 is YYNGEE in the germline V gene. V lost 4 bases and J lost 4; bases outside the gene matches: 7. The CDR3 DNA reads as TGTGCCAGCAGCTCAGGACAGGCCCTTAATGAAAAACTGTTTTTT. It specifies CASSSGQALNEKLFF.

V and J are TRBV10-3 and TRBJ2-7; TRBD2 agrees at 10 bases. V shed 2 bases and J 3 bases; nucleotides not matched to a gene: 4. CDR1 is ENHRY, CDR2 SYGVKD, per germline. The CDR3 totals 15 residues. CDR3 in amino acids: CAISESPSGSYEQYF. CDR3 in DNA: TGTGCCATCAGTGAGAGTCCTAGCGGGAGCTACGAGCAGTACTTC.

The chain is built from TRBV18 and TRBJ1-1, with 8 bases that match TRBD1. This CDR3 comprises 14 residues. The germline CDR1 and CDR2 sequences are KGHSH and LQKENI. With 2 bases clipped from V and 6 bases from J, the junction kept 5 bases outside the gene matches. This chain's CDR3 is CASSPTGGDSEAFF. In DNA, the CDR3 is TGTGCCAGCTCACCAACAGGGGGAGACTCTGAAGCTTTCTTT.

The rearrangement links TRBV6-4 to TRBJ2-2; TRBD2 is a possible D gene (6 bases). V was shortened by 2 bases and J by 8 bases, with 9 bases between the two germline ends. The V gene's germline CDR1 is MRHNA and CDR2 SNTAGT. CDR3 length: 13 amino acids. DNA of the CDR3: TGTGCCAGCAGTGACGGGGACTTTGGGGAGCTGTTTTTT. This gives the protein CASSDGDFGELFF.

The chain is built from TRBV5-1 and TRBJ2-1; 7 bases line up with TRBD2. Looked up from germline, CDR1 is SGHRS and CDR2 is YFSETQ. The CDR3 sequence is 14 residues long. The junction had 5 bases not matched to a gene; V was cut back by 4 bases and J by 4 bases. CDR3 DNA sequence: TGCGCCAGCAGCCCCTCTAGCGGATACAATGAGCAGTTCTTC. Its translation is CASSPSSGYNEQFF.

The genes are TRBV6-5 and TRBJ1-4; weak D call: TRBD1 (5 bases). CDR3 length equals 13 residues. Per the germline V gene, CDR1 is MNHEY and CDR2 is SVGAGI. Deletions cut 11 bases from V and 7 bases from J, with 17 bases between. The CDR3 region is CAGQRGLGEKLFF. The CDR3, as DNA: TGTGCCGGGCAACGGGGGTTAGGTGAAAAACTGTTTTTT.

The CDR3 protein is CASSREGWNTEAFF. CDR3 DNA: TGTGCCAGCAGCCGGGAGGGCTGGAACACTGAAGCTTTCTTT. The V call is TRBV9, the J call TRBJ1-1; no definite D call. The CDR3 loop spans 14 amino acids. The V gene's germline CDR1 is SGDLS and CDR2 YYNGEE. The V end was cut by 4 bases, the J end by 1 base, with 11 bases between.

J is TRBJ1-4 and V is TRBV7-8; 10 bases match TRBD1. V gave up 5 bases and J gave up 0 bases; unmatched junction bases: 3. The CDR3 length is 16 residues. Germline loops: CDR1 SGHVS, CDR2 FQNEAQ. CDR3 DNA: TGTGCCAGCAGCCGGGACAGGGGTACAACTAATGAAAAACTGTTTTTT. Its protein is CASSRDRGTTNEKLFF.

V and J are TRBV6-2 or TRBV6-3 and TRBJ1-5; D uncertain. The CDR3 sequence is 14 residues long. V was trimmed by 0 bases and J by 3 bases, leaving 6 bases between them. CDR1 is MNHEY and CDR2 is SVGEGT in the germline V gene. The CDR3 sequence is CASSYSADNQPQHF. The CDR3 DNA reads as TGTGCCAGCAGTTACTCGGCGGACAATCAGCCCCAGCATTTT.

The table lists this clone with a few counts. V gene TRBV27 combines with J gene TRBJ2-7, with D unclear. V was trimmed by 3 bases and J by 7 bases, leaving 4 bases between them. Germline V gives CDR1 MNHEY, CDR2 SMNVEV (reference sequence). This CDR3 comprises 10 residues. CDR3 DNA sequence: TGTGCCAGCAGTTTCCTAGAGCAGTACTTC. As protein: CASSFLEQYF.

The V gene is TRBV28, the J gene TRBJ2-2; 8 positions agree with TRBD2. V lost 3 bases and J lost 9; bases outside the gene matches: 15. Germline V gives CDR1 MDHEN, CDR2 SYDVKM. The CDR3 is made up of 17 amino acids. This CDR3 is CASSFFVSSGPHRELFF. The CDR3 nucleotides are TGTGCCAGCAGTTTTTTTGTCTCTAGCGGGCCTCACAGGGAGCTGTTTTTT.